This T cell receptor (beta chain) was documented in a study of blood T cell repertoires in COVID-19. Deletions cut 4 bases from V and 6 bases from J, with 12 bases between. The germline V gene has CDR1 SEHNR and CDR2 FQNEAQ (reference sequence). The CDR3 totals 14 residues. Method: immunoSEQ multiplex PCR; TCRdb's copy keeps in-frame clones and lacks some. The sample lists around 84,000 clones, 65% to 85% occurring once. Sequencing was carried out using peripheral blood. The source is a man at least 80 years old with active or convalescent COVID-19. The chain uses TRBV7-9 and TRBJ1-4, with D hard to call. In DNA form, the CDR3 reads TGTGCCAGCAGCTCCCGGGTGGGAGATGAAAAACTGTTTTTT. It codes for CASSSRVGDEKLFF.